This TCR beta chain was identified in a study of technical replicates of blood from a few donors. Generated by immunoSEQ multiplex PCR, the TCRdb table keeps only in-frame clones and is missing some. The table includes about 73,000 clones, roughly 93% detected once. Germline V lookup: CDR1 MNHNS, CDR2 SASEGT. V gave up 5 bases and J gave up 3 bases, with 14 bases separating them. The CDR3 is made up of 15 amino acids. The sample taken for sequencing was T cells isolated from PBMCs. This chain links TRBV6-1 with TRBJ1-5; tentatively, D is TRBD1 (6 bases). The clonotype comes from a human donor in good health. The DNA of the CDR3 is TGTGCCAGCAGTACAGGGACGGGGATCAATCAGCCCCAGCATTTT. Protein: CASSTGTGINQPQHF.